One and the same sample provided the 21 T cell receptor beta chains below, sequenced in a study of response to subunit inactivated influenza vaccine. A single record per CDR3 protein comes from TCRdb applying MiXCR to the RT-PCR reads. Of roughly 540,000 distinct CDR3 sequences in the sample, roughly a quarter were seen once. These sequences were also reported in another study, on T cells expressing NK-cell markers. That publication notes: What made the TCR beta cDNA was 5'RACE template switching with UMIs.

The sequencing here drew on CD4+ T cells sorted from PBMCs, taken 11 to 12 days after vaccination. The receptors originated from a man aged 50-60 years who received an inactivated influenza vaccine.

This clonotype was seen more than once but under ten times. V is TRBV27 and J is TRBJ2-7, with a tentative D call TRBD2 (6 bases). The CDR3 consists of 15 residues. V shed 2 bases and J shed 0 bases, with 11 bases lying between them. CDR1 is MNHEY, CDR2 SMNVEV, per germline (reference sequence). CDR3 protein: CASSLSLSGSYEQYF. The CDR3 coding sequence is TGTGCCAGCAGTTTAAGCCTTAGCGGCTCCTACGAGCAGTACTTC.

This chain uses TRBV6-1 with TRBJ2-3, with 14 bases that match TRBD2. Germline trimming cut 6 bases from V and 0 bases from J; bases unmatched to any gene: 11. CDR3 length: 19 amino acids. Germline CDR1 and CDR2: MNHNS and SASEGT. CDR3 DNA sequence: TGTGCCAGCAGGGCCGGGACTAGCGGGAGACGGCCGAGCACAGATACGCAGTATTTT. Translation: CASRAGTSGRRPSTDTQYF.

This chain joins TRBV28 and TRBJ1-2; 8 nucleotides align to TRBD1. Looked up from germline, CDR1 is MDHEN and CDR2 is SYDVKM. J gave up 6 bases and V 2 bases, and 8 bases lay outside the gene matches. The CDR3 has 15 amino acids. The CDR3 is CASSLQGAARDGYTF. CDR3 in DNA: TGTGCCAGCAGTTTACAGGGGGCCGCTCGGGATGGCTACACCTTC.

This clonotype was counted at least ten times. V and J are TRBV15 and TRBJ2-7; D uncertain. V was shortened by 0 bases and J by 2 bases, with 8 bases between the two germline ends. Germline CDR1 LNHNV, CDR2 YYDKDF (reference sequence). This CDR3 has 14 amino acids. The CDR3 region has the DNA TGTGCCACCAGCAGAGAGAATGGCGCCTACGAGCAGTACTTC. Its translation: CATSRENGAYEQYF.

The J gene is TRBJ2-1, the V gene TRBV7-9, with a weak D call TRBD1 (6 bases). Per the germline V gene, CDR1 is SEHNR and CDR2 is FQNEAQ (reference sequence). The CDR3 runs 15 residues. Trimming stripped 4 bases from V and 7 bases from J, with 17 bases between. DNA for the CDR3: TGTGCCAGCAGCTCGGATGGACAGTTCGGGAATGAGCAGTTCTTC. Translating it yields CASSSDGQFGNEQFF.

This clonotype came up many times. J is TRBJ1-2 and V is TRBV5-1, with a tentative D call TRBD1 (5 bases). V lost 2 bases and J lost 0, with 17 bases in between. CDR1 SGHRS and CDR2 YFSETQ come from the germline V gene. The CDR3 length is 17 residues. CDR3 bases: TGCGCCAGCAGCTTAGGAGTGGCAGGGCCAGCTAACTATGGCTACACCTTC. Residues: CASSLGVAGPANYGYTF.

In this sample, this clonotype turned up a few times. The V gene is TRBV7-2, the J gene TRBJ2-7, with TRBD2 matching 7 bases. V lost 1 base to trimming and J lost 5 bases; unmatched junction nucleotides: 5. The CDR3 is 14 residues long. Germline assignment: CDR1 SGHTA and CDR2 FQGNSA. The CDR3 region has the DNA TGTGCCAGCAGCTTAGTGAGCGGGACCAACGAGCAGTACTTC. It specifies CASSLVSGTNEQYF.

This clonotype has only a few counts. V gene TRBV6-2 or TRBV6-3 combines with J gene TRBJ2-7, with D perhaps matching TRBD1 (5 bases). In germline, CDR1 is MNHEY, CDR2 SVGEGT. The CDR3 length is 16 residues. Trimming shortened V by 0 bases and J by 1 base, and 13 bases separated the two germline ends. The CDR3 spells CASSYSMGLNSYEQYF. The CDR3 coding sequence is TGTGCCAGCAGTTACTCTATGGGGCTCAATTCCTACGAGCAGTACTTC.

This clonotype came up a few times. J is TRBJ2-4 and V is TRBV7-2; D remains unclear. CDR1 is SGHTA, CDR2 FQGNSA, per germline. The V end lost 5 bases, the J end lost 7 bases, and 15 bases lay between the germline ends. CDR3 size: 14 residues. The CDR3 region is CASSPARSGNIQYF. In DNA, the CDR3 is TGTGCCAGCAGCCCAGCAAGATCCGGGAACATTCAGTACTTC.

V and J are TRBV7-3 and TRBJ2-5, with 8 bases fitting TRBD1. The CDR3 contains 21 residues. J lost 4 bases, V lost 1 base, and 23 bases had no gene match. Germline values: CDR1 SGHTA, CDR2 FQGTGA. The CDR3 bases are TGTGCCAGCAGCTTAAAAGGGGCTCGTTGGAAGGACAGGGTTGTCGGAGAGACCCAGTACTTC. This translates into CASSLKGARWKDRVVGETQYF.

In nucleotides, the CDR3 is TGTGCCAGCAGCCAAGATCTCGGCAGGGCCTCGGGAAAACTGTTTTTT. It specifies CASSQDLGRASGKLFF. The chain is built from TRBV4-2 and TRBJ1-4, with D perhaps matching TRBD1 (5 bases). The germline gives CDR1 LGHNA, CDR2 YNFKEQ. CDR3 length: 16 amino acids. Trimming stripped 0 bases from V and 10 bases from J, with 18 bases between.

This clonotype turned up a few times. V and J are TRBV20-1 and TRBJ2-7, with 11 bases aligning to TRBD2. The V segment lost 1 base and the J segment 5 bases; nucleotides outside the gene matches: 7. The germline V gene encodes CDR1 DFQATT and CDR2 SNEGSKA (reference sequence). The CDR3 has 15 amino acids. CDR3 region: CSARGTSGSRHEQYF. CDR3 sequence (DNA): TGCAGTGCTAGAGGTACTAGCGGGAGTAGACACGAGCAGTACTTC.

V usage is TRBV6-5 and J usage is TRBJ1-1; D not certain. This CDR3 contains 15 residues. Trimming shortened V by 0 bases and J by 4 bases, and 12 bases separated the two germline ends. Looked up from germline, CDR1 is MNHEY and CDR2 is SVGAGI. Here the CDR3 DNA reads TGTGCCAGCAGTTACTCGAAAGGAGGGAGCACTGAAGCTTTCTTT. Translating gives CASSYSKGGSTEAFF.

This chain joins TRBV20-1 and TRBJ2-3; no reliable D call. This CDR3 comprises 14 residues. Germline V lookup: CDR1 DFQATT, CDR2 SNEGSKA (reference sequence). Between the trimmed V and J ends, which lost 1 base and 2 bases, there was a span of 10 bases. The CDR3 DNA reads TGCAGTGCTAGAGCCGAGGTACCCACAGATACGCAGTATTTT. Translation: CSARAEVPTDTQYF.

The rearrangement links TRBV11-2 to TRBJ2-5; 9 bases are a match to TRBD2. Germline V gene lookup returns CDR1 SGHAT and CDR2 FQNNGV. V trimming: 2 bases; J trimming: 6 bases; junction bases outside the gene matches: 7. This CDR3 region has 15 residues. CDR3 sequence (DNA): TGTGCCAGCAGCTTATATGCGGGAGGGGGACAGACCCAGTACTTC. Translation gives CASSLYAGGGQTQYF.

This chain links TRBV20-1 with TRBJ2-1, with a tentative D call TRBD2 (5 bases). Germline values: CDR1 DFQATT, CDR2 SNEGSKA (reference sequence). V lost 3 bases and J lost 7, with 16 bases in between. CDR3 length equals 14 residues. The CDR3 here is CSARMPLGDNEQFF. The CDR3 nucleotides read TGCAGTGCTAGGATGCCACTAGGTGATAATGAGCAGTTCTTC.

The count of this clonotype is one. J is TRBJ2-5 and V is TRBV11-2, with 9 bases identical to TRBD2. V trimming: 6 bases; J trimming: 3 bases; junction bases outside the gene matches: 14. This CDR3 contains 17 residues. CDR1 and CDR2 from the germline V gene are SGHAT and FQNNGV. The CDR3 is CASSSWEGGLAEETQYF. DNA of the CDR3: TGTGCCAGCAGTTCCTGGGAAGGGGGACTAGCCGAAGAGACCCAGTACTTC.

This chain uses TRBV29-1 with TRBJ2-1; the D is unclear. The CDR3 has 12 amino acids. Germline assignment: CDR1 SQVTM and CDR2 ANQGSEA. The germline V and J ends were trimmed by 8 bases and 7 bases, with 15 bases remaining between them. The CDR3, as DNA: TGCAGCATCGAATCTGCGGTGAATGAGCAGTTCTTC. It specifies CSIESAVNEQFF.

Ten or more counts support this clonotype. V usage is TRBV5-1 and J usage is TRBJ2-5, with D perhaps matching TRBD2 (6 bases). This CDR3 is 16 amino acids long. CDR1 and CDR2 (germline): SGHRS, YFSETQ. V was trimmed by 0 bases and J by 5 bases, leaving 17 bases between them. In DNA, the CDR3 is TGCGCCAGCAGCTTGGCCAACCAGGGAGGTCGGGAGACCCAGTACTTC. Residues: CASSLANQGGRETQYF.

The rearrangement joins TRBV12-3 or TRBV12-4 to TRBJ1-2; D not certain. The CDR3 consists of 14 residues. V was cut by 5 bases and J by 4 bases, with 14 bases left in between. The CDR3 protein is CASSTGTVTYGYTF. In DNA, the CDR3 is TGTGCCAGCAGTACCGGTACAGTGACCTATGGCTACACCTTC.

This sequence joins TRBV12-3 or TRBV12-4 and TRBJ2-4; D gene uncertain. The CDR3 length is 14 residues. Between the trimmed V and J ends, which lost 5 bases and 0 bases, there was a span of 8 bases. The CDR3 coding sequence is TGTGCCAGCAGTCGCCGGCTAGCCAAAAACATTCAGTACTTC. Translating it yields CASSRRLAKNIQYF.